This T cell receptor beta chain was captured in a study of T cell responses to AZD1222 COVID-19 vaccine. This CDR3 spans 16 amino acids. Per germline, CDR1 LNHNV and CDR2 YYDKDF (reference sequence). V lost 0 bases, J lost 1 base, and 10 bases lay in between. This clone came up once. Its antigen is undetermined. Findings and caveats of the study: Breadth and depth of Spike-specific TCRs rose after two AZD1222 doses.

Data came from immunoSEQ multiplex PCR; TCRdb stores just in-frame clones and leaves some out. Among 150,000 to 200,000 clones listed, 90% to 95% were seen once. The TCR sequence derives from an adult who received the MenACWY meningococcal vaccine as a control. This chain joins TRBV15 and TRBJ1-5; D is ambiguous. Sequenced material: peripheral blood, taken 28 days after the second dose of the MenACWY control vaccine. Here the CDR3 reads CATSRDTQNSNQPQHF. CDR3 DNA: TGTGCCACCAGCAGAGATACACAAAACAGCAATCAGCCCCAGCATTTT.